The clone carrying this TCR beta chain was found many times. Antigen specificity is unknown. This CDR3 is 15 amino acids long. V was trimmed by 2 bases and J by 4 bases, leaving 11 bases between them. Per the germline V gene, CDR1 is SNHLY and CDR2 is FYNNEI. The data derive from a study of T cells in Graves' hyperthyroidism and ophthalmopathy. General study results and limits: In simple terms, a model built on 13 V-J features told ophthalmopathy apart from stable hyperthyroidism.

The TCR beta CDR3 regions underwent amplification using RNA transcripts as the source. With the HTBI primer set, the TCR CDR3 went through a first round of RT-PCR. TCRdb re-called the multiplex PCR reads with MiXCR, one entry per CDR3 protein. The table records approximately 200,000 distinct CDR3 sequences, about 17% of them present only once. This clonotype originated in a middle-aged man with Graves' hyperthyroidism. Material: blood. This rearrangement joins TRBV2 to TRBJ2-2, with a tentative D call TRBD1 (5 bases). The CDR3 region has the DNA TGTGCCAGCAGTGAAAAGGGGCCGAGCACCGGGGAGCTGTTTTTT. It is translated as CASSEKGPSTGELFF.